These 15 T cell receptor beta chains originate from one sample sequenced in a study of shared clonotypes between healthy human individuals. Data came from immunoSEQ multiplex PCR; TCRdb stores just in-frame clones and leaves some out. The table records 2 million to 2.5 million clones, around 95% of them present only once. Sample: naive CD4+ T cells sorted from blood. Subset: CD45RA+ positively selected. The receptors shown here come from a young man in good health.

The chain links TRBV18 to TRBJ1-2, with TRBD1 matching 8 bases. The CDR3 has 16 residues. Germline assignment: CDR1 KGHSH and CDR2 LQKENI. The junction had 8 bases not matched to a gene; V was cut back by 3 bases and J by 2 bases. The CDR3 sequence is CASSPLGQGDNYGYTF. The CDR3 region has the DNA TGTGCCAGCTCACCCTTAGGACAGGGAGACAACTATGGCTACACCTTC.

CDR3 residues: CASSSEGLRNYNEQFF. CDR3 nucleotides: TGTGCCAGCAGTTCTGAAGGACTACGAAATTACAATGAGCAGTTCTTC. V usage is TRBV6-5 and J usage is TRBJ2-1, with a tentative D call TRBD2 (6 bases). The germline V gene has CDR1 MNHEY and CDR2 SVGAGI. CDR3 length: 16 residues. With 4 bases removed from V and 4 bases from J, the gap between germline ends came to 17 bases.

This clone was seen just once. The rearrangement links TRBV5-1 to TRBJ1-2; D remains unclear. Between the trimmed V and J ends, which lost 4 bases and 5 bases, there was a span of 15 bases. The CDR3 length is 14 residues. In germline, CDR1 is SGHRS, CDR2 YFSETQ. The DNA of the CDR3 is TGCGCCAGCAGCCGAGGGTCGTCAAGATATGGCTACACCTTC. Translated, it gives CASSRGSSRYGYTF.

The count of this clone is one. The chain links TRBV30 to TRBJ1-6; tentatively, D is TRBD1 (5 bases). The V end was cut by 0 bases, the J end by 7 bases, with 10 bases between. Germline V gene sequence: CDR1 GTSNPN, CDR2 SVGIG (reference sequence). The CDR3 contains 14 residues. CDR3 nucleotide sequence: TGTGCCTGGAGTGTCGGGGGAGAGAATTCACCCCTCCACTTT. This gives the protein CAWSVGGENSPLHF.

The rearrangement uses TRBV7-2 and TRBJ1-6, with 7 bases lining up with TRBD1. The CDR3 extends over 15 amino acids. The germline CDR1 and CDR2 sequences are SGHTA and FQGNSA. V lost 5 bases and J lost 10; bases outside the gene matches: 11. DNA of the CDR3: TGTGCCAGCAGCCAGGCCGGGACAGCCGGATCACCCCTCCACTTT. Translating gives CASSQAGTAGSPLHF.

The chain couples TRBV9 to TRBJ2-5; D is ambiguous. This CDR3 has 14 amino acids. CDR1 and CDR2 (germline): SGDLS, YYNGEE. V lost 0 bases, J lost 5 bases, and 11 bases lay in between. CDR3: CASSVEGTGETQYF. The CDR3, as DNA: TGTGCCAGCAGCGTAGAGGGTACTGGGGAGACCCAGTACTTC. Full variable domain (outside the CDR3, taken from reference TRBV9 and TRBJ2-5): DSGVTQTPKHLITATGQRVTLRCSPRSGDLSVYWYQQSLDQGLQFLIQYYNGEERAKGNILERFSAQQFPDLHSELNLSSLELGDSALYFCASSVEGTGETQYFGPGTRLLVL.

This chain links TRBV25-1 with TRBJ2-7, with 13 bases lining up with TRBD2. This CDR3 spans 15 amino acids. Germline V gene sequence: CDR1 MGHDK, CDR2 SYGVNS. The J segment lost 3 bases and the V segment lost 5 bases, leaving 4 bases of the junction unmatched. CDR3 sequence reads: CASSSTSGRGYEQYF. CDR3 bases: TGTGCCAGCAGTTCCACTAGCGGGAGGGGCTACGAGCAGTACTTC.

This clone was observed a single time. The genes are TRBV6-5 and TRBJ1-1, with a weak D call TRBD1 (5 bases). The CDR3 is 13 amino acids. The V and J ends lost 0 bases and 7 bases respectively, with 9 bases between them. CDR1 and CDR2 (germline): MNHEY, SVGAGI. The CDR3, as DNA: TGTGCCAGCAGTTACTCCGAGAGGGGTGAAGCTTTCTTT. Translated, it gives CASSYSERGEAFF.

The chain has TRBV5-1 and TRBJ2-3; D remains unclear. Trimming removed 5 bases at V and 0 bases at J, with 16 bases between. The CDR3 loop spans 16 amino acids. Germline assignment: CDR1 SGHRS and CDR2 YFSETQ. As DNA, the CDR3 is TGCGCCAGCAGTCTCGCGCGAACTCCTAGCACAGATACGCAGTATTTT. It yields the protein CASSLARTPSTDTQYF.

The rearrangement joins TRBV6-5 to TRBJ2-7; D uncertain. The germline V and J ends were trimmed by 4 bases and 10 bases, with 14 bases remaining between them. Germline loops: CDR1 MNHEY, CDR2 SVGAGI. The length of the CDR3 is 12 residues. For the CDR3, the DNA is TGTGCCAGCAGTTCCAACACGGTACTTCAGTACTTC. This gives the protein CASSSNTVLQYF.

V is TRBV9 and J is TRBJ1-3, with D hard to call. Trimming stripped 3 bases from V and 2 bases from J, with 6 bases between. Germline CDR1 SGDLS, CDR2 YYNGEE. The CDR3 covers 13 residues. For the CDR3, the DNA is TGTGCCAGCAGCGCGCGGCCTGGAAACACCATATATTTT. Translated: CASSARPGNTIYF.

The rearrangement joins TRBV18 to TRBJ2-5, with no clear D. This CDR3 region has 14 residues. CDR1 is KGHSH, CDR2 LQKENI, per germline. V was pared by 4 bases and J by 4 bases, with 13 bases between. The chain's CDR3 is CASSLGEVRETQYF. DNA for the CDR3: TGTGCCAGCTCACTCGGCGAGGTTAGAGAGACCCAGTACTTC.

V usage is TRBV19 and J usage is TRBJ2-3, with 7 nucleotides matching TRBD2. The CDR3 has 15 amino acids. The germline gives CDR1 LNHDA, CDR2 SQIVND (reference sequence). Unmatched junction bases numbered 7, after V lost 5 bases and J lost 2 bases. CDR3 bases: TGTGCCAGTAGTTTCAGAGCGGGAACCACAGATACGCAGTATTTT. This translates into CASSFRAGTTDTQYF.

The chain employs TRBV20-1 and TRBJ1-1, with D unresolved. The CDR3 is 11 amino acids. Germline CDR1 DFQATT, CDR2 SNEGSKA (reference sequence). In nucleotides, the CDR3 is TGCAGCACGGACCTGAACACTGAAGCTTTCTTT. It encodes CSTDLNTEAFF.

The V call is TRBV10-3, the J call TRBJ2-3; TRBD1 aligns across 7 bases. CDR1 is ENHRY, CDR2 SYGVKD, per germline. The V and J ends lost 10 bases and 0 bases, in that order; junction bases with no gene match: 10. CDR3 size: 15 residues. The CDR3 DNA reads as TGTGCCAGCGCCACCGGACAGGCCAGCACAGATACGCAGTATTTT. Encoded protein: CASATGQASTDTQYF.